This T cell receptor beta chain was retrieved from a study of human T cells and chemical hapten exposure. Whole-study context: DPC at 2% was the sensitizing agent, placed on about 2 cm by about 2 cm of upper inner arm skin. General study findings and limits: Large CDR3 similarity clusters arose significantly more often from expanded TCRs than from controls. No shift was seen in TCRs above 1 in 1000 frequency with DPC sensitization.

This clonotype showed up just a few times. Its antigen remains unidentified. TCRdb ran MiXCR on the RACE reads and lists one entry per CDR3 protein. The table shows tens of thousands of distinct CDR3 sequences, with 9.8% occurring only once. This CDR3 is built from 13 residues. Trimming took off 4 bases at V and 3 bases at J, with 7 bases between the two ends. Germline loops: CDR1 SGHVS, CDR2 FNYEAQ. Documented time point: patch test 1, 2 weeks after DPC sensitization. Treatment noted: therapeutic diphenylcyclopropenone sensitization with weekly scalp DPC. Blood draws came first, before each patch test.

This material consisted of whole blood, taken in connection with sensitization to the hapten diphenylcyclopropenone (DPC). The rearrangement uses TRBV7-6 and TRBJ2-1; tentatively, D is TRBD2 (5 bases). The TCR was taken from a woman aged 40 to 50 with alopecia areata. Some clones in this sample may be carry-over from other donors' samples. The CDR3 DNA is TGTGCCAGCAGCTCGGGGAACTACAATGAGCAGTTCTTC. Its translation is CASSSGNYNEQFF.